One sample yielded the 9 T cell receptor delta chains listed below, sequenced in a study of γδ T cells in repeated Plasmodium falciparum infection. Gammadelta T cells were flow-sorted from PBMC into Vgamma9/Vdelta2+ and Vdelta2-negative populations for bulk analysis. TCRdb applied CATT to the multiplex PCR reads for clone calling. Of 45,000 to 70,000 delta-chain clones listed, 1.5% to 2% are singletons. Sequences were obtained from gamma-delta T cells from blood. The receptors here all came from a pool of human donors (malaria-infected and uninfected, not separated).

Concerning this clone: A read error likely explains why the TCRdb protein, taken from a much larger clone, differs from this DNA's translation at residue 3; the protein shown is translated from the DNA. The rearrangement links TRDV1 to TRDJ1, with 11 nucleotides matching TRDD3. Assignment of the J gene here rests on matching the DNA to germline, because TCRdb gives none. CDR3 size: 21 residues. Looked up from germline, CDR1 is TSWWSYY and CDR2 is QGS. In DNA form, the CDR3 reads TGTGCTTTTGGGGTTCCTTCCTACGGGATATGGGGGATACGCCCAGGGGTTAAACTCATCTTT. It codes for CAFGVPSYGIWGIRPGVKLIF.

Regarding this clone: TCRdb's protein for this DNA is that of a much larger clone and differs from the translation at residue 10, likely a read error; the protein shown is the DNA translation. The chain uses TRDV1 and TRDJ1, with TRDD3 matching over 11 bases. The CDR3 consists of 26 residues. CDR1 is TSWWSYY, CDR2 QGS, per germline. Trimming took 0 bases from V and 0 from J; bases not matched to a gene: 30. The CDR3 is CALGELVAPPFLAYWGIGGYTDKLIF. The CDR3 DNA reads TGTGCTCTTGGGGAACTAGTGGCCCCCCCCTTCCTCGCGTACTGGGGGATAGGGGGGTACACCGATAAACTCATCTTT.

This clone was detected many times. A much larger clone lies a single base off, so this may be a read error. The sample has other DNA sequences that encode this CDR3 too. The CDR3: CACDTVLRPHTGGYAAPNKLIF. The CDR3 DNA sequence: TGTGCCTGTGACACCGTTCTTCGGCCTCATACTGGGGGATACGCCGCACCGAATAAACTCATCTTT. The J gene is TRDJ1, the V gene TRDV2; 13 bases match TRDD3. The CDR3 loop spans 22 amino acids. V gave up 0 bases and J gave up 6 bases; unmatched junction bases: 24. Germline-derived CDR1 and CDR2 are GEAIGNYY and EKD.

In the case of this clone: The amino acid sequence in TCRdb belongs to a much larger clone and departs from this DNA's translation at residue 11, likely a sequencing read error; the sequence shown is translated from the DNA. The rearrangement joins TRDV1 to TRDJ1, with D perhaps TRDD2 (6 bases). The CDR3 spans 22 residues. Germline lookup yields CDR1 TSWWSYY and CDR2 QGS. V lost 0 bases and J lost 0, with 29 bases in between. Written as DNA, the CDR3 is TGTGCTCTTGGGGAACTAAAGACCTCCTACGCGAGGGAATCCACGTACACCGATAAACTCATCTTT. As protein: CALGELKTSYARESTYTDKLIF.

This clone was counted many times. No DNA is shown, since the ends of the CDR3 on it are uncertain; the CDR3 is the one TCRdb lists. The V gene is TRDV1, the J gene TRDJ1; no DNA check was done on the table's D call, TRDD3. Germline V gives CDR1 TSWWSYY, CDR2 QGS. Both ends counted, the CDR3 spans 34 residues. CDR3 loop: CALGEQAQLEDSAKYFCALGTRPSNATGVNKLIF.

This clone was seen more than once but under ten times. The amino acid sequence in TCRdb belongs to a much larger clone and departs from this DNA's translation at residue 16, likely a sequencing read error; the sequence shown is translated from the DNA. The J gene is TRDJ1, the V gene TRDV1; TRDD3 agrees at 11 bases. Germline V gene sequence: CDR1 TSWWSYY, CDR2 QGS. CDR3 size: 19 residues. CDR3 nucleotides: TGTGCTCTTGGGGGCAAACTTGGGGGATACGATATGTACACCGATAGACTCATCTTT. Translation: CALGGKLGGYDMYTDRLIF.

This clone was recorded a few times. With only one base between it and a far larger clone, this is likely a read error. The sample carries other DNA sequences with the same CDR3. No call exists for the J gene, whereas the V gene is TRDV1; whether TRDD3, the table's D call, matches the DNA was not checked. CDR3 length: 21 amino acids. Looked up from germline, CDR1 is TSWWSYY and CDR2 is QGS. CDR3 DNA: TGTGCTCTTAGGGAACTCGGTCCTACAGAGCTACTGGGGGATTGGTGCGATAAGCTCATCTTT. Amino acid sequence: CALRELGPTELLGDWCDKLIF.

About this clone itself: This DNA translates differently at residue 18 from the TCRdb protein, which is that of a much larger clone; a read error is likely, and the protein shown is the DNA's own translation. The CDR3 DNA reads TGTGCCTTCCGACTAATCAATTTGAGGGGGATTGGCCACTCCTTCCTCCTGACAGCACAACTCTTCTTT. Translated: CAFRLINLRGIGHSFLLTAQLFF. The chain has TRDV3 and TRDJ2; D possibly matches TRDD2 or TRDD3 (7 bases each). This CDR3 spans 23 amino acids. The V gene lost 3 bases and the J gene lost 3 bases, with 41 bases spanning the gap. From germline, CDR1 is TVYSNPD and CDR2 GDNSRS (reference sequence).

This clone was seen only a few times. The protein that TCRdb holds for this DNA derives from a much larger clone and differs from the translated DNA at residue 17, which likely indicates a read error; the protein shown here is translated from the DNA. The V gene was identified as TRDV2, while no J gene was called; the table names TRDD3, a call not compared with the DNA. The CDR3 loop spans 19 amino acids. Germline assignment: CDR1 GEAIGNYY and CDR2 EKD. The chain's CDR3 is CACDPAFLITGGYVDKPIF. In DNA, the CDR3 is TGTGCCTGTGACCCTGCCTTCCTAATAACTGGGGGATACGTCGATAAACCCATCTTT.